This T cell receptor (beta chain) was identified in a study of neurological immune-mediated disorders. The study's findings and limits: Neither clinical nor MRI features were associated with the multiple sclerosis repertoire cluster.

Unsorted libraries were generated from 2 million PBMCs. These cells had been stored in RNAlater at -80 C. This clonotype was counted many times. Its target is unknown. This CDR3 spans 11 amino acids. Germline assignment: CDR1 DFQATT and CDR2 SNEGSKA (reference sequence). The V gene lost 1 base and the J gene lost 2 bases, with 2 bases spanning the gap. The cDNA came from 5'RACE, which used 10-nucleotide random UMIs. The yield of each sequencing run was over 180 million TCR-beta sequences from 15-18 subjects. Via MiXCR, TCRdb re-called the 5' RACE reads, giving one row per CDR3 protein. Of about 60,000 distinct CDR3 sequences detected, around 4.4% appear once; the ten largest clones hold about 3%.

What was sequenced was PBMCs. The chain is built from TRBV20-1 and TRBJ1-1; D not certain. The source is a man aged 50 to 60 with multiple sclerosis. The CDR3 region is CSARGNTEAFF. In nucleotides, the CDR3 is TGCAGTGCTAGAGGTAACACTGAAGCTTTCTTT.